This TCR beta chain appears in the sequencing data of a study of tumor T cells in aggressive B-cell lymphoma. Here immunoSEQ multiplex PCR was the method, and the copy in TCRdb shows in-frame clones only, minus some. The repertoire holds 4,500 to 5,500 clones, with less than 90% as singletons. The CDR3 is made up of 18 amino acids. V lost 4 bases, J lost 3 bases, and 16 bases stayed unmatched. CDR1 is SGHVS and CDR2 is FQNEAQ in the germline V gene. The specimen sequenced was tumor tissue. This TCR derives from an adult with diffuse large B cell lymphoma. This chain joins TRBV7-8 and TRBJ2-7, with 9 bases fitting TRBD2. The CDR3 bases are TGTGCCAGCAGCTCGGGGTTACGGAGGACTAGCGCACGCTACGAGCAGTACTTC. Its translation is CASSSGLRRTSARYEQYF.